This T cell receptor beta chain was identified in a study of cytomegalovirus exposure and HLA in healthy donors. The V gene end was trimmed by 4 bases and the J gene end by 3 bases; junction bases not matched to a gene: 8. The length of the CDR3 is 16 residues. Looked up from germline, CDR1 is SGHRS and CDR2 is YFSETQ. The PCR made use of 60 Vbeta and 13 Jbeta primers. Measured with immunoSEQ multiplex PCR; TCRdb has only the in-frame clones, and not every one. This table has some 150,000 clones, around 80% appearing once. The origin of this receptor is a young man in good health and CMV-seronegative. The V call is TRBV5-1, the J call TRBJ1-4; 8 bases are a match to TRBD1. Material for sequencing was PBMCs. The CDR3: CASSLRARGPNEKLFF. As DNA, the CDR3 is TGCGCCAGCAGCCTGCGAGCCAGGGGGCCTAATGAAAAACTGTTTTTT.